This TCR beta chain was obtained from a study of beta chain features in type 1 diabetes. About the study: Age and gender were similar between patients and healthy donors, as were cell yields. General study findings and limits: PCR might favor shorter templates, equally in patients and controls. Cells with high TCR expression could be over-represented by cDNA sequencing.

V was clipped by 3 bases and J by 4 bases, with 20 bases between them. Germline CDR1 is GTSNPN and CDR2 is SVGIG (reference sequence). The CDR3 contains 16 residues. To note about this clone: Its matching antigen is unknown.

All of the isolated RNA was reverse transcribed, so expressed TCRB transcripts were sequenced. TCRdb's table, derived via immunoSEQ multiplex PCR, lists solely in-frame clones and lacks some. The sample has roughly 250,000 clones, over 8.5% seen once. The chain has TRBV30 and TRBJ2-3; maybe TRBD2 (6 bases). Sequences were obtained from naive CD4+ T cells from blood. This clonotype was obtained from a woman under 30 in good health. This CDR3 reads CAWRPSGWGYPDTQYF. CDR3 nucleotide sequence: TGTGCCTGGAGACCCAGCGGGTGGGGGTACCCAGATACGCAGTATTTT.